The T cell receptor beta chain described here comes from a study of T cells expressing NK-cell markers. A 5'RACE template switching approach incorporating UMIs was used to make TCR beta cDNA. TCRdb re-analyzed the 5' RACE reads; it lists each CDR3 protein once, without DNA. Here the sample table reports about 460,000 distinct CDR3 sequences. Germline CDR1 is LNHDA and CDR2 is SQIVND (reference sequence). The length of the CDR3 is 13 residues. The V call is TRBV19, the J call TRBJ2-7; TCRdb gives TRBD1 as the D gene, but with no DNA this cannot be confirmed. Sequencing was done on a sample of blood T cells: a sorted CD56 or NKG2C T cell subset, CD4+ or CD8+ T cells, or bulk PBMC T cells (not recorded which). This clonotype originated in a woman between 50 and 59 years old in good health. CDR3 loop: CASAPGQIYEQYF.